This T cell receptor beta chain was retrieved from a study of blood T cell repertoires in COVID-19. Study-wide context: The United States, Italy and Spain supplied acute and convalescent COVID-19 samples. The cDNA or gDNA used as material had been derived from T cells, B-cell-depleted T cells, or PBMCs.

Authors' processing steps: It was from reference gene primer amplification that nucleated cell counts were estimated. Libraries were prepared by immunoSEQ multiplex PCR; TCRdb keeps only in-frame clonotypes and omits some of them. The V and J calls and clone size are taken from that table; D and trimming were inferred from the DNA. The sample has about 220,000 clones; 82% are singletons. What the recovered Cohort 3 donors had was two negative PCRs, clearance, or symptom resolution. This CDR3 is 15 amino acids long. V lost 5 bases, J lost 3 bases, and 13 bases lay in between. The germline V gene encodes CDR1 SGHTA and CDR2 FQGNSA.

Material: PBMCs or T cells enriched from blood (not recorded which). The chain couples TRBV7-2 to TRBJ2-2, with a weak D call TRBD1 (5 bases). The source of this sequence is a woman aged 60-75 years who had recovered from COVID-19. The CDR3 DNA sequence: TGTGCCAGCAGCCCCAGGGTTTGGGACACCGGGGAGCTGTTTTTT. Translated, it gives CASSPRVWDTGELFF.